This is a list of T cell receptor beta chains from one sample in a study of CD8 T cells in Susac syndrome. In TCRdb, the immunoSEQ multiplex PCR reads were re-called with MiXCR into one record per CDR3 protein. The table has more than 55,000 distinct CDR3 sequences, 96% seen once. The sequenced sample consisted of CD4+ T cells from PBMCs. The receptors were gathered from a human donor with multiple sclerosis. Both conserved end residues are part of each CDR3. Fields, in order: CDR3 length, clone size, V gene, J gene, D gene, CDR3 DNA, CDR3 protein. A D gene is named only where the DNA matches it firmly. Size is omitted from some rows. Given values are once, few, many or a class for expanded clones.

>13|-|TRBV2|TRBJ2-1|-
TGTGCCAGCAGTGAAGGAGGCCGTACAGAGCAGTTCTTC
CASSEGGRTEQFF
>13|-|TRBV30|TRBJ1-5|-
TGTGCCTGGAGTAGTCGATCCAATCAGCCCCAGCATTTT
CAWSSRSNQPQHF
>15|-|TRBV4-1|TRBJ2-3|TRBD2
TGCGCCAGCAGCCAGGTAGCGGGGGGGCTCGATACGCAGTATTTT
CASSQVAGGLDTQYF
>14|-|TRBV18|TRBJ2-3|TRBD2
TGTGCCAGCTCACCGGCGGGGGGGCAAGATACGCAGTATTTT
CASSPAGGQDTQYF
>11|-|TRBV29-1|TRBJ1-4|TRBD1
TGCAGTGGGACAGAGAATGAAAAACTGTTTTTT
CSGTENEKLFF
>14|-|TRBV29-1|TRBJ1-2|-
TGCAGCGCCGTTGAGATATTGGCCAACTATGGCTACACCTTC
CSAVEILANYGYTF
>17|-|TRBV25-1|TRBJ2-6|-
TGTGCCAGCAGTGGCCTAGGGACAACCGCTGGGGCCAACGTCCTGACTTTC
CASSGLGTTAGANVLTF
>14|-|TRBV3-1|TRBJ2-1|TRBD2
TGTGCCAGCAGCCGTGTGTCTAGCGGGGGGGAGCAGTTCTTC
CASSRVSSGGEQFF
>16|-|TRBV18|TRBJ2-6|-
TGTGCCAGCTCGTTCACTGGGGGATCCGGGGCCAACGTCCTGACTTTC
CASSFTGGSGANVLTF
>16|-|TRBV7-9|TRBJ1-5|TRBD1
TGTGCCAGCAGCTTAGTCGGCAGGGGGCAGGGTCAGCCCCAGCATTTT
CASSLVGRGQGQPQHF
>13|-|TRBV20-1|TRBJ1-4|-
TGCAGTGCCACAGGGTCTTCTAATGAAAAACTGTTTTTT
CSATGSSNEKLFF
>15|-|TRBV20-1|TRBJ2-1|-
TGCAGTGCTTCTGCCCCACAGGGATGGTACAATGAGCAGTTCTTC
CSASAPQGWYNEQFF
>16|once|TRBV5-1|TRBJ1-5|TRBD1
TGCGCCAGCAGCTTGGACGGGACAGACCGGAATCAGCCCCAGCATTTT
CASSLDGTDRNQPQHF
>11|-|TRBV29-1|TRBJ2-1|-
TGCAGCGCCACCGTGGATAGTGAGCAGTTCTTC
CSATVDSEQFF
>14|-|TRBV15|TRBJ2-5|-
TGTGCCACCAGCTGGGGCGGCGCTCAAGAGACCCAGTACTTC
CATSWGGAQETQYF
>15|-|TRBV7-2|TRBJ2-3|-
TGTGCCAGCAGCTCGACAGGAGTGAGCACAGATACGCAGTATTTT
CASSSTGVSTDTQYF
>13|-|TRBV9|TRBJ2-5|TRBD1
TGTGCCAGCAGCGCCCGGACAGGATTGTTCCAGTACTTC
CASSARTGLFQYF
>15|-|TRBV3-1|TRBJ1-1|-
TGTGCCAGCAGCCAAGAGTCCGGGGGTGGCACTGAAGCTTTCTTT
CASSQESGGGTEAFF
>13|once|TRBV6-2/TRBV6-3|TRBJ1-2|TRBD1
TGTGCCACCCCGGGACAGGGTTCCCGAGGCTACACCTTC
CATPGQGSRGYTF
>12|-|TRBV7-9|TRBJ2-1|-
TGTGCCAGCAGAAACCGTTACAATGAGCAGTTCTTC
CASRNRYNEQFF
>15|-|TRBV20-1|TRBJ2-7|TRBD1
TGCAGTGCTACTTTGACCACGACAGGGTCCTACGAGCAGTACTTC
CSATLTTTGSYEQYF
>14|-|TRBV5-4|TRBJ2-7|TRBD2
TGTGCCAGCAGCAAGAGCGGGGCCGCCTACGAGCAGTACTTC
CASSKSGAAYEQYF
>17|-|TRBV29-1|TRBJ2-7|-
TGCAGCGTCACTTCGTTCTCCCATCTTGGGACCTCCTACGAGCAGTACTTC
CSVTSFSHLGTSYEQYF
>14|-|TRBV20-1|TRBJ2-3|TRBD2
TGCAGTGCTTCCCGACTAGCGGGTGAGGGTACGCAGTATTTT
CSASRLAGEGTQYF
>15|-|TRBV2|TRBJ1-5|TRBD1
TGTGCCAGCAGTGCCCAGGGGGCGTGGAATCAGCCCCAGCATTTT
CASSAQGAWNQPQHF
>16|-|TRBV15|TRBJ2-3|TRBD2
TGTGCCACCAGCGGATATCGCGGGGGGAGCACAGATACGCAGTATTTT
CATSGYRGGSTDTQYF
>15|-|TRBV30|TRBJ2-7|-
TGTGCCTGGAAACGGGAGTGGACAGGCTCCTACGAGCAGTACTTC
CAWKREWTGSYEQYF
>11|once|TRBV29-1|TRBJ2-1|-
TGCAGCGCCAAGAGCACGGGTGAGCAGTTCTTC
CSAKSTGEQFF
>15|-|TRBV6-5|TRBJ2-3|-
TGTGCCAGCAGTTACGGGAGAGTAAGCACAGATACGCAGTATTTT
CASSYGRVSTDTQYF
>13|-|TRBV7-2|TRBJ2-3|-
TGTGCCAGCAGCTTATCACGTGACTCCCCGCAGTATTTT
CASSLSRDSPQYF
>12|-|TRBV5-1|TRBJ2-3|-
TGCGCCAGCAGCCGGGACGCGGATACGCAGTATTTT
CASSRDADTQYF
>13|-|TRBV5-1|TRBJ1-1|TRBD1
TGCGCCAGCAGCACCGGACAGGAGAAAGGAGCTTTCTTT
CASSTGQEKGAFF
>15|-|TRBV5-6|TRBJ2-5|TRBD1
TGTGCCAGCATGGGTTTAACAGGGGCTCAAGAGACCCAGTACTTC
CASMGLTGAQETQYF
>18|-|TRBV7-2|TRBJ2-5|TRBD2
TGTGCCAGCAGCTTAGCGGGGCCTAGCGGGGGCCCGTTGGGGACCCAGTACTTC
CASSLAGPSGGPLGTQYF
>15|-|TRBV12-3/TRBV12-4|TRBJ2-7|TRBD1
TGTGCCAGCAGTTTTGTAGGGGACAGCTCCTACGAGCAGTACTTC
CASSFVGDSSYEQYF
>15|-|TRBV20-1|TRBJ2-3|TRBD2
TGCAGTGCTAAGGGGACTAGCTGGGGCACAGATACGCAGTATTTT
CSAKGTSWGTDTQYF
>13|-|TRBV28|TRBJ2-5|-
TGTGCCAGCAACAACCAGGGTGCCGAGACCCAGTACTTC
CASNNQGAETQYF
>18|-|TRBV6-1|TRBJ1-6|-
TGTGCCAGCAGCCAACCGGAACATCTGGGACAAGCAAATTCACCCCTCCACTTT
CASSQPEHLGQANSPLHF
>14|few|TRBV6-1|TRBJ2-3|TRBD1
TGTGCCAGCAAGGACAGGTCGACCACAGATACGCAGTATTTT
CASKDRSTTDTQYF
>14|-|TRBV10-3|TRBJ1-5|TRBD1
TGTGCCATCAGTGGGCGACAGGGGAGTCAGCCCCAGCATTTT
CAISGRQGSQPQHF
>16|-|TRBV9|TRBJ2-3|-
TGTGCCAGCAGCGTGCTCAGCGGACTGAACACAGATACGCAGTATTTT
CASSVLSGLNTDTQYF
>15|-|TRBV4-1|TRBJ2-7|TRBD1
TGCGCCAGCAGCCAAGTCGGGACAGGGGGCTACGAGCAGTACTTC
CASSQVGTGGYEQYF
>16|-|TRBV20-1|TRBJ2-1|-
TGCAGTGCTAGAGACGGTCTAGCGATGTTCGACAATGAGCAGTTCTTC
CSARDGLAMFDNEQFF